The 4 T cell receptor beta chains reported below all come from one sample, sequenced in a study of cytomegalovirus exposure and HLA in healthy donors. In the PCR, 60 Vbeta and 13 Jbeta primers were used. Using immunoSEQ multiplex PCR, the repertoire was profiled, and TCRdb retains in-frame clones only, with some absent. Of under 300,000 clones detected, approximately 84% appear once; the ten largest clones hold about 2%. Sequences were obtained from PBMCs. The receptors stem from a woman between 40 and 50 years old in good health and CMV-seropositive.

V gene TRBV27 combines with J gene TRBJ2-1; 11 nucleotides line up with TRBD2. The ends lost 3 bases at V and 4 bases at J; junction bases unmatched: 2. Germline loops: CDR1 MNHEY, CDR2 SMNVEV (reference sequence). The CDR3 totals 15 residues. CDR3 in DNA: TGTGCCAGCAGTTTCCGACTAGCGGGATACAATGAGCAGTTCTTC. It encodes CASSFRLAGYNEQFF.

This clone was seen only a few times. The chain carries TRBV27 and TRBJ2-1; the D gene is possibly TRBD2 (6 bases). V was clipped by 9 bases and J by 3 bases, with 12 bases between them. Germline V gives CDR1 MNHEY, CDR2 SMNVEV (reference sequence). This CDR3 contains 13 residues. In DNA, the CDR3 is TGTGCCAGTCGCCAGGAGGGCTACAATGAGCAGTTCTTC. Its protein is CASRQEGYNEQFF.

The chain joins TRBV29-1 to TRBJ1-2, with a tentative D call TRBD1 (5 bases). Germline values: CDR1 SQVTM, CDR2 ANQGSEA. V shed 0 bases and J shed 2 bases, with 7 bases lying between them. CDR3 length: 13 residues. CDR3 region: CSVEEPGNYGYTF. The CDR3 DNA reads TGCAGCGTTGAAGAGCCAGGGAACTATGGCTACACCTTC.

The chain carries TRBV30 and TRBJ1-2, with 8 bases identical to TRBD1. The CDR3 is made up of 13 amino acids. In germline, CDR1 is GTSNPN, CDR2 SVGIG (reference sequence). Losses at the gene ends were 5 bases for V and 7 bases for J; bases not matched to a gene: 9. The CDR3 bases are TGTGCCTGGGCCCGAACTACAGGGGGTGGCTACACCTTC. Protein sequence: CAWARTTGGGYTF.